This T cell receptor (beta chain) was sequenced for a study of early T cells in non-severe SARS-CoV-2 infection. Study background: RNA in bulk from unsorted whole blood was sequenced, and chains were unpaired.

This clonotype showed up many times. Separate cDNA molecules each had unique molecular identifiers attached to them. TCRdb used MiXCR to reprocess the 5' RACE reads, holding one entry per CDR3 protein. The sample has about 110,000 distinct CDR3 sequences; roughly 10% are singletons. The receptor was derived from an adult who was a healthcare worker with PCR-confirmed SARS-CoV-2 infection or an uninfected control (not recorded which). Sequencing used whole blood.

In nucleotides, the CDR3 is TGCGCCAGCAGCTTACTAGCGGGAGCCCCGGGGGAGCAGTTCTTC. As protein: CASSLLAGAPGEQFF. The rearrangement links TRBV5-1 to TRBJ2-1; TRBD2 agrees at 11 bases. Germline V gives CDR1 SGHRS, CDR2 YFSETQ. J lost 10 bases, V lost 2 bases, and 8 bases had no gene match. This CDR3 region has 15 residues.